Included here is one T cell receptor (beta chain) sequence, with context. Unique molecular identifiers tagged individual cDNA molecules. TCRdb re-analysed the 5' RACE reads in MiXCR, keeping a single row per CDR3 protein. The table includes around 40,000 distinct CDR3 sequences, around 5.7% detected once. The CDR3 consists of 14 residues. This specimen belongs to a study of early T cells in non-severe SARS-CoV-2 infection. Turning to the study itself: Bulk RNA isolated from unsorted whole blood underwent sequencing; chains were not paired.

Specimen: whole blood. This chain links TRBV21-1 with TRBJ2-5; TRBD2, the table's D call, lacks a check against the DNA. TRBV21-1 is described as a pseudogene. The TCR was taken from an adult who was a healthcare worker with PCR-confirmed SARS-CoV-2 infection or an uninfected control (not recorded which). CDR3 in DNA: TGTGCCAGCAGGGGGACTAGCGGGCCGAGGACCCAGTACTTC. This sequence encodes CASRGTSGPRTQYF.